These T cell receptor beta chains were read from a single sample in a study of blood T cell repertoires in COVID-19. The protocol was immunoSEQ multiplex PCR, while the TCRdb copy is restricted to in-frame clones and leaves out a portion. The sample carries approximately 670,000 clones, 90% recorded once. Sequencing input: peripheral blood. The receptor source for this set is a woman aged 18-35 years with acute or convalescent COVID-19. Both conserved end residues are part of each CDR3. The D gene is left open where the match is weak.

TRBV3-1/TRBV3-2	NA	TRBJ2-1	TGTGCCAGCAGCCAAGATGAGGGGGGGGGCCACAATGAGCAGTTCTTC	CASSQDEGGGHNEQFF
TRBV19	TRBD1	TRBJ1-4	TGTGCCAGCAATCTTGCCGGGACAGGTAATGAAAAACTGTTTTTT	CASNLAGTGNEKLFF
TRBV5-1	NA	TRBJ1-3	TGCGCCAGCAGCTTGCCCGACAGGAATCAAGGAAACACCATATATTTT	CASSLPDRNQGNTIYF
TRBV2	NA	TRBJ1-5	TGTGCCAGCAGTGACAGGGGAACCCATCAGCCCCAGCATTTT	CASSDRGTHQPQHF
TRBV6-2/TRBV6-3	TRBD1	TRBJ1-3	TGTGCCAGCAGCAAGACAGGGACTGGAAACACCATATATTTT	CASSKTGTGNTIYF
TRBV5-1	NA	TRBJ1-1	TGCGCCAGCAGCTTAAGGGGTGGGACTGAAGCTTTCTTT	CASSLRGGTEAFF
TRBV5-8	TRBD1	TRBJ2-1	TGTGCCAGCAGCTGGCCGACAGGGGAATCCTACAATGAGCAGTTCTTC	CASSWPTGESYNEQFF
TRBV30	TRBD1	TRBJ2-1	TGTGCCTGGAGTTCCCCGAAATCGGGACAGGGGACCTACAATGAGCAGTTCTTC	CAWSSPKSGQGTYNEQFF
TRBV4-1	TRBD1	TRBJ1-3	TGCGCCAGCAGCCCCGGACAGGGGGTAGGAAACACCATATATTTT	CASSPGQGVGNTIYF
TRBV5-1	TRBD1	TRBJ2-3	TGCGCCAGCGCGGCCCACAGGGGCGCGAGTTCAGATACGCAGTATTTT	CASAAHRGASSDTQYF
TRBV19	NA	TRBJ1-2	TGTGCCAGTAGGGACAGAGGGCTTAACTATGGCTACACCTTC	CASRDRGLNYGYTF
TRBV6-5	NA	TRBJ1-5	TGTGCCAGCAGGGACACGCCAAGGGAGCCCCAGCATTTT	CASRDTPREPQHF
TRBV29-1	NA	TRBJ1-4	TGCAGCGTCAGAGCCCAGGGGAGAAATGAAAAACTGTTTTTT	CSVRAQGRNEKLFF
TRBV5-1	NA	TRBJ1-2	TGCGCCAGCAGCCCTGACGGGGGTCGTGGCTACACCTTC	CASSPDGGRGYTF